The subject of this entry is one TCR beta chain. The CDR3 has 16 residues. From germline, CDR1 is DFQATT and CDR2 SNEGSKA (reference sequence). The V gene end was trimmed by 0 bases and the J gene end by 0 bases; junction bases not matched to a gene: 8. This specimen comes from a study of blood T cells in healthy people across ages. The donors, all healthy, were Caucasians living in Russia, aged about 6 to 90. For the second PCR, which ran for 7 to 11 cycles, a sample-barcoded 5' primer and a J-beta primer mix were used. From the 5' RACE reads, TCRdb called clonotypes with MiXCR, one entry per CDR3 protein. Here the sample spans 1,300,000 or so distinct CDR3 sequences, 45% to 70% being singletons.

Sequenced: blood. The source is a man aged 18 to 30 in good health. This chain uses TRBV20-1 with TRBJ2-7; 7 bases fit TRBD2. CDR3 sequence reads: CSARDLVGRSSYEQYF. The CDR3 DNA sequence: TGCAGTGCTAGAGATCTTGTCGGGAGGAGCTCCTACGAGCAGTACTTC.